This T cell receptor beta chain was identified in a study of T-cell reconstitution after alpha-beta-depleted transplantation in children (dated by TCRdb to between 2015 and 2016). In terms of the full investigation: Using TCR repertoire profiling, the study quantitatively followed how T-cell immune reconstitution unfolded in children after TCRalphabeta/CD19-depleted allogeneic hematopoietic cell transplantation.

A remark on this clonotype: Its antigen remains undetermined. It has no much larger one-base neighbor in the sample; base qualities were not kept.

The receptor library was made with PCR. Instrument used: Illumina HiSeq 2500. Molecular barcoding was employed in the preparation of TCR libraries, with unique molecular identifiers being used to normalize TCRbeta repertoire quantification. In-frame beta chains were kept once TCRdb had trimmed the public reads at Q25 with fastp and called clones with MiXCR. Entries that share a CDR3 protein sequence are merged under the most common genes and DNA. Across this sample there are hundreds of thousands of distinct CDR3 sequences, with approximately 17% seen only once. The ten largest clonotypes hold 1.1% of the sample. Ends trimmed: V by 5 bases, J by 7 bases; bases unmatched to a gene: 11. Reading from cysteine to phenylalanine, the CDR3 counts 16 amino acids. CDR3 DNA is the only sequence kept; it has 48 bases, read in frame from the first base. The germline V gene (reference sequence) provides CDR1 LNHDA and CDR2 SQIVND.

The chain links TRBV19 with TRBJ1-2, with 12 junctional bases fitting TRBD1. The input for sequencing was PBMCs from the stem cell graft donor, taken from the stem cell graft. The clonotype was recovered from a human donor who donated a stem cell graft to a child with acute myeloid leukemia. This receptor has the CDR3 CASSPEGTGGAGGYTF. Here is the DNA: TGTGCCAGTAGTCCCGAAGGGACAGGGGGCGCCGGTGGCTACACCTTC. Full variable domain (CDR3 extended with the reference TRBV19 and TRBJ1-2 proteins): DGGITQSPKYLFRKEGQNVTLSCEQNLNHDAMYWYRQDPGQGLRLIYYSQIVNDFQKGDIAEGYSVSREKKESFPLTVTSAQKNPTAFYLCASSPEGTGGAGGYTFGSGTRLTVV.